This T cell receptor beta chain appears in the sequencing data of a study of PD-1 blockade in classical Hodgkin lymphoma. Notes on the study in general: Newly diagnosed patients were reported to start with lower TCR diversity than healthy donors. Complete responders showed a baseline diversity that resembled the diversity of newly diagnosed patients.

Time point meaning: cycle 4 day 1 (C4D1), after more than five weeks of nivolumab. All trial patients relapsed after autologous stem cell transplantation. Magnetic negative selection was used to purify CD4+ T cells from PBMCs that had been thawed. On this clone itself: Its antigen is still unknown.

Only in-frame clones appear in the TCRdb table, and some are missing; sequencing was by immunoSEQ multiplex PCR. The table shows under 20,000 clones, with roughly four fifths occurring only once. This TCR derives from a human donor with classical Hodgkin lymphoma. The specimen comprised CD4+ T cells from blood, sampled before the fourth cycle of nivolumab.

CDR3 nucleotide sequence: TGTGCCGCTTCCAGGGTTCCGAACACTGAAGCTTTCTTT. This sequence encodes CAASRVPNTEAFF. The chain employs TRBV10-3 and TRBJ1-1; D perhaps matches TRBD1 (5 bases). This CDR3 spans 13 amino acids. CDR1 and CDR2 from the germline V gene are ENHRY and SYGVKD. Trimming shortened V by 11 bases and J by 1 base, and 14 bases separated the two germline ends.